The 20 T cell receptor beta chains below come from one sample, sequenced in a study of shared clonotypes between healthy human individuals. Assay used: immunoSEQ multiplex PCR; TCRdb lists only in-frame clones, some missing. This sample has fewer than 3 million clones, with around 93% found just once. Material for sequencing was naive CD4+ T cells from PBMCs. Subset specified: CD45RA+ positively selected. The receptor set was obtained from a man aged 18 to 30 in good health. Some clones in this sample may be carry-over from other donors' samples.

The gene calls are TRBV9 and TRBJ2-7; a weak D match, TRBD2 (6 bases). Germline V lookup: CDR1 SGDLS, CDR2 YYNGEE. CDR3 length: 13 residues. Deletions cut 4 bases from V and 6 bases from J, with 14 bases between. The CDR3 reads CASSPPGGLEQYF. CDR3 DNA: TGTGCCAGCAGCCCTCCCGGAGGGCTCGAGCAGTACTTC.

J is TRBJ1-1 and V is TRBV18; 8 bases agree with TRBD1. The CDR3 totals 16 residues. Germline V CDR1 and CDR2: KGHSH, LQKENI. J was trimmed by 13 bases and V by 3 bases; bases with no gene match: 19. CDR3 sequence reads: CASSPPGQGPKGIVFF. Here the CDR3 DNA reads TGTGCCAGCTCACCGCCCGGACAGGGACCGAAGGGAATTGTTTTCTTT. Full variable domain (rest looked up from reference TRBV18 and TRBJ1-1): NAGVMQNPRHLVRRRGQEARLRCSPMKGHSHVYWYRQLPEEGLKFMVYLQKENIIDESGMPKERFSAEFPKEGPSILRIQQVVRGDSAAYFCASSPPGQGPKGIVFFGQGTRLTVV.

On this clone itself: The same CDR3 arises from other DNA sequences in this sample as well. V usage is TRBV4-1 and J usage is TRBJ2-3, with D uncertain. This CDR3 spans 12 amino acids. Germline V lookup: CDR1 MGHRA, CDR2 YSYEKL. V was clipped by 1 base and J by 6 bases, with 5 bases between them. CDR3 loop: CASSQGVDTQYF. CDR3 nucleotides: TGCGCCAGCAGCCAAGGAGTCGATACGCAGTATTTT.

The rearrangement joins TRBV6-5 to TRBJ1-2; 7 bases match TRBD1. In germline, CDR1 is MNHEY, CDR2 SVGAGI. V lost 10 bases, J lost 3 bases, and 5 bases stayed unmatched. The CDR3 covers 12 residues. In nucleotides, the CDR3 is TGTGCCACAACCGGGACAGACTATGGCTACACCTTC. Its protein is CATTGTDYGYTF.

This chain joins TRBV25-1 and TRBJ1-6; D unresolved. CDR1 and CDR2 (germline): MGHDK, SYGVNS. CDR3 length: 13 residues. V shed 6 bases and J shed 1 base, with 4 bases lying between them. The CDR3 loop reads CASRESYNSPLHF. The CDR3 nucleotides are TGTGCCAGCAGGGAGTCCTATAATTCACCCCTCCACTTT.

The chain is built from TRBV28 and TRBJ2-1, with D perhaps TRBD2 (5 bases). CDR3 length: 16 residues. Looked up from germline, CDR1 is MDHEN and CDR2 is SYDVKM. V dropped 1 base and J dropped 1 base, with 11 bases sitting between them. As DNA, the CDR3 is TGTGCCAGCAGTTTATTCAACAGAGGGTCCTACAATGAGCAGTTCTTC. Residues: CASSLFNRGSYNEQFF.

This rearrangement joins TRBV21-1 to TRBJ2-7; the D call TRBD1 from the table was never checked on the DNA. TRBV21-1 is a known pseudogene. CDR3 length: 14 amino acids. CDR3 sequence reads: CAALEGAATYEQYF. CDR3 in DNA: TGTGCCGCCCTCGAGGGGGCGGCCACCTACGAGCAGTACTTC.

This chain joins TRBV2 and TRBJ2-5; no clear D. The J call may be mistaken, given a closer DNA end match to TRBJ2-7. This CDR3 is built from 12 residues. CDR1 SNHLY and CDR2 FYNNEI come from the germline V gene. For the CDR3, the DNA is TGTGCCAGCGCGGAACGCACCTACGAGCAGTACTTC. Encoded protein: CASAERTYEQYF.

A remark on this clone: Other DNA sequences in this specimen translate into the identical CDR3. This CDR3 is CASSLLTGGETQYF. CDR3 bases: TGCGCCAGCAGCTTGTTAACTGGGGGGGAGACCCAGTACTTC. The chain uses TRBV5-1 and TRBJ2-5; tentatively, D is TRBD2 (6 bases). In germline, CDR1 is SGHRS, CDR2 YFSETQ. The CDR3 has 14 residues. V was cut by 1 base and J by 5 bases, with 12 bases left in between.

The chain has TRBV7-3 and TRBJ2-3; 10 bases align to TRBD2. Per the germline V gene, CDR1 is SGHTA and CDR2 is FQGTGA. J was trimmed by 4 bases and V by 4 bases; bases with no gene match: 17. CDR3 size: 19 residues. The CDR3 here is CASSSRGPRASGSSDTQYF. CDR3 nucleotides: TGTGCCAGCAGCTCCCGGGGTCCGAGGGCTAGCGGGAGTTCAGATACGCAGTATTTT.

The table lists this clone with a count of one. Other DNA sequences in the sample encode the same CDR3. The V and J genes are TRBV5-1 and TRBJ2-5; no clear D. Germline lookup yields CDR1 SGHRS and CDR2 YFSETQ. V was shortened by 1 base and J by 2 bases, with 9 bases between the two germline ends. The CDR3 is 14 amino acids. CDR3 residues: CASSLQQYQETQYF. The CDR3 region has the DNA TGCGCCAGCAGCTTGCAGCAGTATCAAGAGACCCAGTACTTC.

V usage is TRBV5-8 and J usage is TRBJ1-1, with unresolved D. V lost 0 bases and J lost 3, with 12 bases in between. Germline V gives CDR1 SGHTS, CDR2 YDEGEE. The CDR3 contains 15 residues. The CDR3 spells CASSLVDQRDTEAFF. The CDR3 nucleotides read TGTGCCAGCAGCTTGGTCGACCAGAGGGACACTGAAGCTTTCTTT.

V is TRBV7-9 and J is TRBJ2-1; 15 bases line up with TRBD2. V lost 4 bases to trimming and J lost 11 bases; unmatched junction nucleotides: 12. Germline V lookup: CDR1 SEHNR, CDR2 FQNEAQ (reference sequence). This CDR3 region has 17 residues. The CDR3 DNA follows: TGTGCCAGCAGCTCTTTTACCGGGACTAGCGGGAGGTTCAAGCAGTTCTTC. It yields the protein CASSSFTGTSGRFKQFF.

The chain carries TRBV2 and TRBJ2-7; 7 nucleotides line up with TRBD1. Germline V lookup: CDR1 SNHLY, CDR2 FYNNEI. There are 15 residues in the CDR3. V was clipped by 6 bases and J by 6 bases; unmatched bases: 14. CDR3 loop: CASRSRDSPLAEQYF. The CDR3 bases are TGTGCCAGCAGAAGTCGGGACAGCCCCCTTGCCGAGCAGTACTTC.

The genes are TRBV6-6 and TRBJ1-2; tentatively, D is TRBD1 (6 bases). Trimming pared 6 bases from V and 7 bases from J, leaving 15 bases between. This CDR3 comprises 13 residues. The germline V gene has CDR1 MNHNY and CDR2 SVGAGI (reference sequence). In nucleotides, the CDR3 is TGTGCCAGCAGGGACAGCCTAGGGGGTGGCTACACCTTC. Encoded protein: CASRDSLGGGYTF.

The sample holds one count of this clone. This chain joins TRBV5-1 and TRBJ2-1, with 15 bases lining up with TRBD2. This CDR3 comprises 19 residues. Trimming removed 0 bases from V and 1 base from J; junction bases left unmatched: 5. Germline CDR1 and CDR2: SGHRS and YFSETQ. As DNA, the CDR3 is TGCGCCAGCAGCTTGGTGGGACTAGCGGGAGGTGAGTCCTACAATGAGCAGTTCTTC. This codes for CASSLVGLAGGESYNEQFF.

V gene TRBV2 combines with J gene TRBJ1-2, with D possibly being TRBD1 (6 bases). Germline V gene lookup returns CDR1 SNHLY and CDR2 FYNNEI. The CDR3 runs to 15 residues. V lost 5 bases and J lost 0, with 13 bases in between. The CDR3: CASSIRQATNYGYTF. The DNA of the CDR3 is TGTGCCAGCAGTATTCGACAGGCAACTAACTATGGCTACACCTTC.

V usage is TRBV19 and J usage is TRBJ1-5, with D possibly matching TRBD1 (5 bases). This CDR3 region has 16 residues. Deletions cut 8 bases from V and 4 bases from J, with 21 bases between. Germline V gene lookup returns CDR1 LNHDA and CDR2 SQIVND (reference sequence). CDR3 sequence: CASSSRDGARNQPQHF. The CDR3 bases are TGTGCCAGTTCGAGCAGGGACGGTGCTCGGAATCAGCCCCAGCATTTT.

V usage is TRBV10-2 and J usage is TRBJ2-2, with 8 positions matching TRBD1. There are 16 residues in the CDR3. Germline lookup yields CDR1 WSHSY and CDR2 SAAADI. The trim removed 8 bases at V and 4 bases at J, leaving 12 bases unmatched. The CDR3 here is CASGQGRGRSTGELFF. CDR3 nucleotides: TGCGCCAGCGGACAAGGCAGGGGGCGCAGCACCGGGGAGCTGTTTTTT.

This chain joins TRBV6-1 and TRBJ2-3; D unresolved. Trimming pared 2 bases from V and 1 base from J, leaving 10 bases between. This CDR3 region has 15 residues. Germline CDR1 reads MNHNS; CDR2 reads SASEGT. The CDR3 nucleotides read TGTGCCAGCAGTGAAACCGTCTTACGCACAGATACGCAGTATTTT. It codes for CASSETVLRTDTQYF.